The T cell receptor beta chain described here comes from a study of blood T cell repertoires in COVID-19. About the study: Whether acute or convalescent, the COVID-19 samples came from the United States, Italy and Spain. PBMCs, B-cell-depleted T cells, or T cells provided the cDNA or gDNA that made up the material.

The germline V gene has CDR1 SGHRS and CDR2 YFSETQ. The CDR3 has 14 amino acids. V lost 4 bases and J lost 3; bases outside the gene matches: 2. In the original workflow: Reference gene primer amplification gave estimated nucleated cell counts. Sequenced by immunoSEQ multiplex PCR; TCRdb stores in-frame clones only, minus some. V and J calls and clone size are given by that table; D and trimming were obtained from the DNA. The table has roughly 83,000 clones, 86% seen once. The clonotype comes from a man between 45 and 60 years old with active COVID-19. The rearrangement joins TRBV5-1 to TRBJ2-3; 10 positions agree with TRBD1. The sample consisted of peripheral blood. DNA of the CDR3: TGCGCCAGCAGCCCGGGACAGGGGACAGATACGCAGTATTTT. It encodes CASSPGQGTDTQYF.